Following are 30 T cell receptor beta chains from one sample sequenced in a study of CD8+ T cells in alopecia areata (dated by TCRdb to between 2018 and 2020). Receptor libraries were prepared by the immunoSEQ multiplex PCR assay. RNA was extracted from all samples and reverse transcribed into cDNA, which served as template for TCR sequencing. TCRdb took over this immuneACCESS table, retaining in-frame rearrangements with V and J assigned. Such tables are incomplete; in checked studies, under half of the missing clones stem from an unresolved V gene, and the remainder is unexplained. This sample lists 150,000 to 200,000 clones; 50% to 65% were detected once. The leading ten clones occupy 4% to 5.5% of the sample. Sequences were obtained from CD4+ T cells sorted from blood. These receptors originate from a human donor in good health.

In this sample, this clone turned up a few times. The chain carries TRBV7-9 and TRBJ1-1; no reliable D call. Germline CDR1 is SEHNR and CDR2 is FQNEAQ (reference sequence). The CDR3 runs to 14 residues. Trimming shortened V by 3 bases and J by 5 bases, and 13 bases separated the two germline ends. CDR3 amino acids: CASSFNSEKTEAFF. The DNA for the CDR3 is TGTGCCAGCAGCTTTAATTCCGAGAAAACTGAAGCTTTCTTT.

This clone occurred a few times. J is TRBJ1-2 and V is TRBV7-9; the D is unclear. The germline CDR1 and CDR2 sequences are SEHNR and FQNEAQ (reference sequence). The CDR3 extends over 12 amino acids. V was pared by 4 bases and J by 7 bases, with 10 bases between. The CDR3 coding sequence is TGTGCCAGCAGCTCCCCCTCGGTTGGCTACACCTTC. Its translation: CASSSPSVGYTF.

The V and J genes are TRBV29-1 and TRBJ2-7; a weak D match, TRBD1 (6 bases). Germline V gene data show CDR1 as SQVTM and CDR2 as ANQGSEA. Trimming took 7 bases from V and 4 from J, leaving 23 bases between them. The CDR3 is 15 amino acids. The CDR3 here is CSARVQGLLGYEQYF. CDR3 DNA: TGCAGCGCGCGAGTACAGGGATTACTTGGGTACGAGCAGTACTTC.

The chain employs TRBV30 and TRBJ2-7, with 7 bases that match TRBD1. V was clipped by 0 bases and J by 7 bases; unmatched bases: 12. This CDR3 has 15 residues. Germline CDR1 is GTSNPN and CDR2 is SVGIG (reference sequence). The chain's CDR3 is CAWSVRNPSRGEQYF. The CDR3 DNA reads TGTGCCTGGAGTGTACGAAACCCTAGCAGGGGGGAGCAGTACTTC. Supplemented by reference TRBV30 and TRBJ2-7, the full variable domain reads SQTIHQWPATLVQPVGSPLSLECTVEGTSNPNLYWYRQAAGRGLQLLFYSVGIGQISSEVPQNLSASRPQDRQFILSSKKLLLSDSGFYLCAWSVRNPSRGEQYFGPGTRLTVT.

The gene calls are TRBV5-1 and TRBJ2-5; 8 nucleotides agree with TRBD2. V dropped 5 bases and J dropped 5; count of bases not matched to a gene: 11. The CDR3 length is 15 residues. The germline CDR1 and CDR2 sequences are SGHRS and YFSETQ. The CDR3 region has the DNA TGCGCCAGCAGACCAGCGGGGGAGAGAGGGGAGACCCAGTACTTC. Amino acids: CASRPAGERGETQYF.

CDR3 loop: CASSSVTHFHTDTQYF. The DNA for the CDR3 is TGTGCCAGCAGTTCCGTGACTCATTTCCACACAGATACGCAGTATTTT. This chain links TRBV28 with TRBJ2-3; no clear D. The V gene's germline CDR1 is MDHEN and CDR2 SYDVKM. Trimming cost V 4 bases and J 2 bases, with 16 bases left between them. The CDR3 consists of 16 residues.

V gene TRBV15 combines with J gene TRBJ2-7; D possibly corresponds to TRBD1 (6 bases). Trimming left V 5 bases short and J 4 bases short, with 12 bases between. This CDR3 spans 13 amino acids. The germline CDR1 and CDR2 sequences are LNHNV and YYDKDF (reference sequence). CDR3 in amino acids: CATSPSQGYEQYF. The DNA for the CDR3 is TGTGCCACCAGCCCGTCACAGGGATACGAGCAGTACTTC.

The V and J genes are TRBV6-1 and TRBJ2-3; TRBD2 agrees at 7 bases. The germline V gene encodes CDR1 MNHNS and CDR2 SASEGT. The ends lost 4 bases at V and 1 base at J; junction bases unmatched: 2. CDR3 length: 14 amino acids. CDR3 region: CASSAAGGTDTQYF. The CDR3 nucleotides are TGTGCCAGCAGTGCCGCGGGAGGCACAGATACGCAGTATTTT.

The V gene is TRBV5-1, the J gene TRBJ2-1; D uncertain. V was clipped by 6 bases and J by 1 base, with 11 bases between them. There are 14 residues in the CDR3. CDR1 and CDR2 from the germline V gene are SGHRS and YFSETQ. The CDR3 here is CASKIGPSYNEQFF. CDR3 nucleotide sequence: TGCGCCAGCAAAATCGGGCCTTCCTACAATGAGCAGTTCTTC.

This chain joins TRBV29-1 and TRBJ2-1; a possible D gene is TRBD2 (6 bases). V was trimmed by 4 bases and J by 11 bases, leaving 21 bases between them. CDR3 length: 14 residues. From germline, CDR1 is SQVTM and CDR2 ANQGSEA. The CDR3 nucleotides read TGCAGCGTTGGTTTACTAGCCGACCCCATACAGCAGTTCTTC. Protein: CSVGLLADPIQQFF.

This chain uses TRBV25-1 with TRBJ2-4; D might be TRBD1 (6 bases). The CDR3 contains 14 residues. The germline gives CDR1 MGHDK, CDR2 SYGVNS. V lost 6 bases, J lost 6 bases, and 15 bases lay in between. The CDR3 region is CASSPTGQLNIQYF. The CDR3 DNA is TGTGCCAGCAGCCCGACAGGACAGTTAAACATTCAGTACTTC.

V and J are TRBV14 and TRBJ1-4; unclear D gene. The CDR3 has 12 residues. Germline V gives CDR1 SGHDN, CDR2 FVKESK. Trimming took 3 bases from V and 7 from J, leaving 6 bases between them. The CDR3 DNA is TGTGCCAGCAGCCAGGGATCTGAAAAACTGTTTTTT. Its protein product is CASSQGSEKLFF.

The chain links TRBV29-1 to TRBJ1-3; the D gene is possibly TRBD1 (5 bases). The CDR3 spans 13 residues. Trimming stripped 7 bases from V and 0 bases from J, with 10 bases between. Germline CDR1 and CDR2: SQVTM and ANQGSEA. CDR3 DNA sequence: TGCAGCGCCTCAGGGAGCTCTGGAAACACCATATATTTT. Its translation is CSASGSSGNTIYF.

CDR3 loop: CASSESLRPSDEQFF. DNA of the CDR3: TGTGCCAGCAGTGAATCCCTTAGGCCCTCGGATGAGCAGTTCTTC. The chain recombines TRBV25-1 with TRBJ2-1; no firm D call. Germline CDR1 is MGHDK and CDR2 is SYGVNS. The CDR3 has 15 amino acids. V was pared by 1 base and J by 8 bases, with 15 bases between.

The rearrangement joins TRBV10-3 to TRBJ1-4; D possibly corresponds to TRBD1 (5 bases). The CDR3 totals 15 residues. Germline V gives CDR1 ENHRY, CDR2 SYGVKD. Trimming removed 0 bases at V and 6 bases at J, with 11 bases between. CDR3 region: CAISESTPGYEKLFF. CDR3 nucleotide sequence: TGTGCCATCAGTGAGTCTACGCCAGGGTATGAAAAACTGTTTTTT.

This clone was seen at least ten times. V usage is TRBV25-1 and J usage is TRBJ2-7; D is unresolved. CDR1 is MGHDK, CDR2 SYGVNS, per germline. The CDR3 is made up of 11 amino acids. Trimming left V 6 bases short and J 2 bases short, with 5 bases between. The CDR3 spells CASSRTYEQYF. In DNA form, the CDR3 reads TGTGCCAGCAGCCGTACCTACGAGCAGTACTTC.

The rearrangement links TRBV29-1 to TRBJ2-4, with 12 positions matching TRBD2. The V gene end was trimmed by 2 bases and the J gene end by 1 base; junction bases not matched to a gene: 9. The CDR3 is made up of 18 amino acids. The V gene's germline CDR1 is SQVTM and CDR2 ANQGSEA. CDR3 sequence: CSVERLAGEWGAKNIQYF. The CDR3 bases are TGCAGCGTTGAACGACTAGCGGGAGAATGGGGGGCCAAAAACATTCAGTACTTC.

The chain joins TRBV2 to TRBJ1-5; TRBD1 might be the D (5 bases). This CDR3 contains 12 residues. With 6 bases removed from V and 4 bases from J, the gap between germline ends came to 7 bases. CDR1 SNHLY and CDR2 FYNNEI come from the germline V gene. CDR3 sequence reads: CASSAGNQPQHF. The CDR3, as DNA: TGTGCCAGCAGCGCAGGGAATCAGCCCCAGCATTTT. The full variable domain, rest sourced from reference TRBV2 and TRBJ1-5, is EPEVTQTPSHQVTQMGQEVILRCVPISNHLYFYWYRQILGQKVEFLVSFYNNEISEKSEIFDDQFSVERPDGSNFTLKIRSTKLEDSAMYFCASSAGNQPQHFGDGTRLSIL.

CDR3 nucleotide sequence: TGTGCCAGCAGCCGCCTAGGGAACTCCAATCAGCCCCAGCATTTT. It codes for CASSRLGNSNQPQHF. The V gene is TRBV9, the J gene TRBJ1-5; D ambiguous. V was pared by 4 bases and J by 3 bases, with 14 bases between. The CDR3 loop spans 15 amino acids. Germline V CDR1 and CDR2: SGDLS, YYNGEE.

CDR3 DNA: TGTGCCAGCAGCTTGAGTTTCGTCAATCAGCCCCAGCATTTT. Translation gives CASSLSFVNQPQHF. J is TRBJ1-5 and V is TRBV5-6; no clear D gene. This CDR3 has 14 amino acids. The V end was cut by 1 base, the J end by 3 bases, with 8 bases between. Per germline, CDR1 SGHDT and CDR2 YYEEEE.

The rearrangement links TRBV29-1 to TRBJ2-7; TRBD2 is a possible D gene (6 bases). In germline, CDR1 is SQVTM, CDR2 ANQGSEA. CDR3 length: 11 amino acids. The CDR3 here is CSGGNSYEQYF. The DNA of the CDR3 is TGCTCGGGCGGGAACTCCTACGAGCAGTACTTC.

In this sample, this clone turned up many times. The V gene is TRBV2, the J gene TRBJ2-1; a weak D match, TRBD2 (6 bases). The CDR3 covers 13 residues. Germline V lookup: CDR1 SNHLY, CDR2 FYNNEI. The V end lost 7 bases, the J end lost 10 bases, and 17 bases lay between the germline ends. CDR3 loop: CASIPLASAEQFF. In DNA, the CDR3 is TGTGCCAGCATACCGCTCGCTAGCGCCGAGCAGTTCTTC.

The CDR3 region is CASSIRGDVAYEQYF. The CDR3 bases are TGTGCCAGTAGTATTCGAGGGGACGTGGCCTACGAGCAGTACTTC. The chain carries TRBV19 and TRBJ2-7, with D tentatively TRBD1 or TRBD2 (5 bases each). The CDR3 has 15 amino acids. The germline V and J ends were trimmed by 3 bases and 2 bases, with 14 bases remaining between them. In germline, CDR1 is LNHDA, CDR2 SQIVND (reference sequence).

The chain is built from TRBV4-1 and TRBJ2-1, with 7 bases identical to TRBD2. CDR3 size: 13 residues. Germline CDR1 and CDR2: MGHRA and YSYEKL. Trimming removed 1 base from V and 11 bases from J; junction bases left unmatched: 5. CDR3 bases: TGCGCCAGCAGCCAAGGCCTAGCGGAGAAGCAGTTCTTC. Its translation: CASSQGLAEKQFF.

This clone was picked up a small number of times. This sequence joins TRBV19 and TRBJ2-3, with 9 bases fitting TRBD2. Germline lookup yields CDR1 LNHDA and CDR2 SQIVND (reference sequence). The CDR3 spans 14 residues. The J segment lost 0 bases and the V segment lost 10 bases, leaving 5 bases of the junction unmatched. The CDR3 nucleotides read TGTGCCACCAAGCGGGAGGATAGCACAGATACGCAGTATTTT. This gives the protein CATKREDSTDTQYF.

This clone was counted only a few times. This CDR3 reads CSAVPIWRGTDTQYF. CDR3 coding DNA: TGCAGCGCTGTCCCCATCTGGCGGGGCACAGATACGCAGTATTTT. The chain has TRBV29-1 and TRBJ2-3, with D tentatively TRBD2 (5 bases). V shed 7 bases and J shed 1 base, with 18 bases lying between them. This CDR3 has 15 amino acids. Germline V gene data show CDR1 as SQVTM and CDR2 as ANQGSEA.

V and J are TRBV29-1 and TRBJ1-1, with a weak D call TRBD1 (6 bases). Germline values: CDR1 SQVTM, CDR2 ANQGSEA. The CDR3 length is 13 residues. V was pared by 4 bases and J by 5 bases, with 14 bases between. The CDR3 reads CSVAAGVWTEAFF. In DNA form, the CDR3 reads TGCAGCGTTGCGGCAGGGGTATGGACTGAAGCTTTCTTT.

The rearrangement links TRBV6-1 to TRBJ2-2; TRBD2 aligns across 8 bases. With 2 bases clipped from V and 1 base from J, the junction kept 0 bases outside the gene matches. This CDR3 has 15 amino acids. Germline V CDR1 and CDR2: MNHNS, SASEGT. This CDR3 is CASSELAGNTGELFF. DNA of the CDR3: TGTGCCAGCAGTGAACTAGCGGGGAACACCGGGGAGCTGTTTTTT.

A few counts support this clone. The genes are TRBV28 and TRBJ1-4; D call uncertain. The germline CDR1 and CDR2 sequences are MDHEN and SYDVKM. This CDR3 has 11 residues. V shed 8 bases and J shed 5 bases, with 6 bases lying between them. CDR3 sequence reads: CASGRNEKLFF. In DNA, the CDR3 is TGTGCCAGCGGGCGAAATGAAAAACTGTTTTTT.

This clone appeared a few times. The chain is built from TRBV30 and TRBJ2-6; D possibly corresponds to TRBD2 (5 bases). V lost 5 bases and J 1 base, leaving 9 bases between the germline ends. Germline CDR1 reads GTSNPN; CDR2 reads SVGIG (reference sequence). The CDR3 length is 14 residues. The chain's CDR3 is CAWVRESGANVLTF. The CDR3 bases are TGTGCCTGGGTCCGGGAATCTGGGGCCAACGTCCTGACTTTC.